The clone carrying this T cell receptor beta chain showed up many times. This specimen belongs to a study of T cells in Graves' hyperthyroidism and ophthalmopathy. When ophthalmopathy did not progress within 18 months, Graves' hyperthyroidism was considered stable. The CDR3 totals 17 residues. V was pared by 5 bases and J by 0 bases, with 17 bases between. CDR1 is MNHEY and CDR2 is SMNVEV in the germline V gene (reference sequence). Amplified TCR beta CDR3 regions came from RNA transcripts. RT-PCR in the first round (using the HTBI primer set) targeted the TCR CDR3. TCRdb redid the calling of the multiplex PCR reads with MiXCR, one entry per CDR3 protein. This sample yields 350,000 to 500,000 distinct CDR3 sequences, of which approximately 13% are seen a single time; about 4.9% belongs to the top ten.

This receptor was taken from a woman aged 18-29 years with Graves' hyperthyroidism. The source material was blood. The chain employs TRBV27 and TRBJ2-1; TRBD2 might be the D (5 bases). The CDR3 DNA is TGTGCCAGCAGTCTCGGAATGACTACCACCTCCTACAATGAGCAGTTCTTC. Translated, it gives CASSLGMTTTSYNEQFF.